The 23 T cell receptor beta chains below all came from one sample that was sequenced in a study of low-dose radiotherapy and immunotherapy resistance in tumors. Primers targeting TRAV and TRBV primed first-strand cDNA, covering alpha and beta chains. Over about 18 PCR cycles, TCRs were amplified from a constant-region primer and V-primer adapter. TCRdb ran MiXCR on the reads and lists one entry per CDR3 protein. The sample carries 5,600 or so distinct CDR3 sequences, roughly 80% recorded once. The source is a human donor with advanced metastatic prostate, ovarian, gallbladder or colorectal cancer (not recorded which). This table probably holds off-target reads from a library built for another chain.

This clonotype showed up just once. V and J are TRBV9 and TRBJ2-1; unclear D gene. The CDR3 loop spans 13 amino acids. V was shortened by 3 bases and J by 10 bases, with 14 bases between the two germline ends. Germline values: CDR1 SGDLS, CDR2 YYNGEE. CDR3 region: CASSEGWVGEQFF. CDR3 nucleotides: TGTGCCAGCAGCGAGGGATGGGTAGGGGAGCAGTTCTTC.

The chain has TRBV2 and TRBJ2-1; 9 nucleotides align to TRBD1. Trimming removed 4 bases from V and 8 bases from J; junction bases left unmatched: 9. Per the germline V gene, CDR1 is SNHLY and CDR2 is FYNNEI. The CDR3 has 15 amino acids. The CDR3 coding sequence is TGTGCCAGCAGTGCGACGGGACAGGGCGTTTATGAGCAGTTCTTC. Encoded protein: CASSATGQGVYEQFF.

The rearrangement joins TRBV28 to TRBJ2-7; D is uncertain. Looked up from germline, CDR1 is MDHEN and CDR2 is SYDVKM. The CDR3 consists of 12 residues. Trimming cost V 2 bases and J 7 bases, with 9 bases left between them. The CDR3 nucleotides read TGTGCCAGCAGTTTACGCCCGAAAGAGCAGTACTTC. It specifies CASSLRPKEQYF.

The chain joins TRBV19 to TRBJ2-1; 12 bases fit TRBD2. CDR3 length: 15 amino acids. Germline V gene data show CDR1 as LNHDA and CDR2 as SQIVND (reference sequence). Germline trimming cut 3 bases from V and 6 bases from J; bases unmatched to any gene: 3. The CDR3 loop reads CASSMPSGGVNEQFF. The DNA of the CDR3 is TGTGCCAGTAGTATGCCTAGCGGGGGGGTCAATGAGCAGTTCTTC.

V usage is TRBV6-1 and J usage is TRBJ2-1; 16 bases map to TRBD2. J lost 8 bases, V lost 3 bases, and 10 bases had no gene match. This CDR3 has 18 residues. Germline V gene data show CDR1 as MNHNS and CDR2 as SASEGT. CDR3 in amino acids: CASSDTRTGLAGGYEQFF. CDR3 bases: TGTGCCAGCAGTGACACTCGCACGGGACTAGCGGGAGGGTATGAGCAGTTCTTC.

V usage is TRBV6-2 or TRBV6-3 and J usage is TRBJ1-2; 7 bases are a match to TRBD1. V lost 4 bases, J lost 3 bases, and 2 bases stayed unmatched. This CDR3 region has 13 residues. The germline V gene encodes CDR1 MNHEY and CDR2 SVGEGT. CDR3 residues: CASSSGQYYGYTF. DNA of the CDR3: TGTGCCAGCAGTTCGGGACAGTACTATGGCTACACCTTC.

This CDR3 reads CASSKGRTQTGTGELFF. Here the CDR3 DNA reads TGTGCCAGCAGTAAGGGTCGTACCCAAACAGGCACCGGGGAGCTGTTTTTT. The rearrangement uses TRBV6-8 and TRBJ2-2, with a possible D match to TRBD1 (5 bases). Trimming left V 5 bases short and J 4 bases short, with 20 bases between. This CDR3 has 17 residues. CDR1 and CDR2 (germline): MNHGY, SAAAGT.

The chain has TRBV6-2 or TRBV6-3 and TRBJ2-2; D is unclear. The CDR3 totals 13 residues. Trimming stripped 7 bases from V and 5 bases from J, with 11 bases between. Germline CDR1 and CDR2: MNHEY and SVGEGT. The chain's CDR3 is CASKPQSTGELFF. CDR3 DNA sequence: TGTGCCAGCAAACCACAGTCTACCGGGGAGCTGTTTTTT.

The rearrangement links TRBV6-2 or TRBV6-3 to TRBJ2-7; the match to TRBD1 covers 9 bases. Germline CDR1 is MNHEY and CDR2 is SVGEGT. With 5 bases clipped from V and 6 bases from J, the junction kept 14 bases outside the gene matches. The CDR3 contains 16 residues. For the CDR3, the DNA is TGTGCCAGCAGTGAAGCCCTGGACAGGGGTTCACGCGAGCAGTACTTC. It encodes CASSEALDRGSREQYF.

The count of this clonotype is one. The rearrangement links TRBV9 to TRBJ1-5; D remains ambiguous. Trimming cost V 3 bases and J 9 bases, with 16 bases left between them. Germline-derived CDR1 and CDR2 are SGDLS and YYNGEE. This CDR3 has 14 residues. Here the CDR3 DNA reads TGTGCCAGCAGCGCTGACGGCCGGGGATCGCCCCAGCATTTT. Protein product: CASSADGRGSPQHF.

The genes are TRBV20-1 and TRBJ1-5; D might be TRBD1 (5 bases). V was clipped by 0 bases and J by 2 bases, with 14 bases between them. Germline V CDR1 and CDR2: DFQATT, SNEGSKA (reference sequence). CDR3 length equals 16 residues. This CDR3 is CSARDGRAGGNQPQHF. The CDR3, as DNA: TGCAGTGCTAGAGATGGCAGGGCCGGGGGCAATCAGCCCCAGCATTTT.

The V call is TRBV6-6, the J call TRBJ1-2, with 7 bases lining up with TRBD1. J was trimmed by 2 bases and V by 7 bases; bases with no gene match: 10. Germline V lookup: CDR1 MNHNY, CDR2 SVGAGI (reference sequence). CDR3 length equals 15 residues. CDR3 in amino acids: CASTPYRGRNYGYTF. CDR3 nucleotide sequence: TGTGCCAGCACCCCTTACAGGGGACGGAACTATGGCTACACCTTC.

The chain has TRBV11-2 and TRBJ1-5; TRBD1 matches at 9 bases. The CDR3 extends over 14 amino acids. The germline V gene has CDR1 SGHAT and CDR2 FQNNGV. The ends lost 5 bases at V and 4 bases at J; junction bases unmatched: 3. The CDR3 loop reads CASSRDRANQPQHF. CDR3 coding DNA: TGTGCCAGCAGCCGGGACAGGGCTAATCAGCCCCAGCATTTT.

This clonotype was seen a few times. The V and J genes are TRBV2 and TRBJ1-5, with D possibly TRBD1 on 6 matching bases. In germline, CDR1 is SNHLY, CDR2 FYNNEI. V lost 7 bases and J 4 bases, leaving 14 bases between the germline ends. The CDR3 totals 14 residues. CDR3 in amino acids: CASKEGEWNQPQHF. For the CDR3, the DNA is TGTGCCAGCAAGGAGGGGGAATGGAATCAGCCCCAGCATTTT.

The J gene is TRBJ2-1, the V gene TRBV5-1; 12 bases are shared with TRBD1. Trimming at V came to 0 bases and at J to 7 bases, leaving 11 bases not matched to a gene. CDR3 length equals 18 residues. From germline, CDR1 is SGHRS and CDR2 YFSETQ. The CDR3 bases are TGCGCCAGCAGCTTGGCCCCTATCGGGACAGGGGGCGGGAATGAGCAGTTCTTC. Translating it yields CASSLAPIGTGGGNEQFF. The whole variable domain, filled in from reference TRBV5-1 and TRBJ2-1, reads KAGVTQTPRYLIKTRGQQVTLSCSPISGHRSVSWYQQTPGQGLQFLFEYFSETQRNKGNFPGRFSGRQFSNSRSEMNVSTLELGDSALYLCASSLAPIGTGGGNEQFFGPGTRLTVL.

The chain couples TRBV20-1 to TRBJ2-7; 7 bases agree with TRBD2. Germline V gives CDR1 DFQATT, CDR2 SNEGSKA (reference sequence). The CDR3 totals 14 residues. Trimming cost V 2 bases and J 0 bases; bases outside gene matches: 4. The CDR3: CSARRTRSSYEQYF. Written as DNA, the CDR3 is TGCAGTGCTAGAAGGACTAGGTCCTCCTACGAGCAGTACTTC.

This clonotype turned up a few times. The chain employs TRBV18 and TRBJ2-3; tentatively, D is TRBD1 (5 bases). The CDR3 consists of 14 residues. Trimming removed 5 bases at V and 1 base at J, with 10 bases between. CDR1 KGHSH and CDR2 LQKENI come from the germline V gene. CDR3 in DNA: TGTGCCAGCTCAGCAGACAGACGCACAGATACGCAGTATTTT. It yields the protein CASSADRRTDTQYF. The entire variable domain, with the rest obtained from reference TRBV18 and TRBJ2-3, is as follows: NAGVMQNPRHLVRRRGQEARLRCSPMKGHSHVYWYRQLPEEGLKFMVYLQKENIIDESGMPKERFSAEFPKEGPSILRIQQVVRGDSAAYFCASSADRRTDTQYFGPGTRLTVL.

The genes are TRBV5-1 and TRBJ1-2; D unclear. This CDR3 is 14 amino acids long. The germline V gene encodes CDR1 SGHRS and CDR2 YFSETQ. V shed 4 bases and J shed 8 bases, with 18 bases lying between them. CDR3 protein: CASSDGSAPFGYTF. In DNA, the CDR3 is TGCGCCAGCAGCGATGGGTCAGCCCCATTCGGCTACACCTTC.

The CDR3 DNA follows: TGTGCCAGCAGCTACGACTCTTTCGAGCAGTACTTC. Its protein is CASSYDSFEQYF. The chain joins TRBV5-4 to TRBJ2-7; the D is unclear. V shed 3 bases and J shed 6 bases, with 10 bases lying between them. The CDR3 is 12 residues long. In germline, CDR1 is SGHNT, CDR2 YYREEE (reference sequence).

Only a few counts were recorded for this clonotype. This chain uses TRBV28 with TRBJ2-3; D is possibly TRBD1 (5 bases). The V and J ends lost 2 bases and 3 bases respectively, with 12 bases between them. Germline CDR1 MDHEN, CDR2 SYDVKM. The CDR3 contains 15 residues. CDR3 DNA sequence: TGTGCCAGCAGTTTAGGGCAGGGATATACAGATACGCAGTATTTT. Residues: CASSLGQGYTDTQYF.

This clonotype has more than one count but fewer than ten. The chain joins TRBV20-1 to TRBJ2-4, with a weak D call TRBD2 (6 bases). CDR3 length equals 14 residues. Trimming took off 3 bases at V and 0 bases at J, with 9 bases between the two ends. Germline CDR1 reads DFQATT; CDR2 reads SNEGSKA (reference sequence). The CDR3 here is CSARLAPAKNIQYF. CDR3 nucleotides: TGCAGTGCTAGGCTAGCGCCAGCCAAAAACATTCAGTACTTC.

The chain couples TRBV7-3 to TRBJ2-1; weak D call: TRBD1 (7 bases). Germline V lookup: CDR1 SGHTA, CDR2 FQGTGA. V gave up 0 bases and J gave up 4 bases, with 25 bases separating them. This CDR3 is 20 amino acids long. The CDR3 loop reads CASSLTGALFAPGGYNEQFF. The CDR3 DNA sequence: TGTGCCAGCAGCTTAACGGGAGCGCTTTTCGCCCCAGGGGGGTACAATGAGCAGTTCTTC.

V gene TRBV7-3 combines with J gene TRBJ1-5; D not certain. V lost 0 bases, J lost 8 bases, and 8 bases lay in between. The CDR3 is 13 residues long. Looked up from germline, CDR1 is SGHTA and CDR2 is FQGTGA. The CDR3 here is CASSLTSGEPQHF. The CDR3 DNA follows: TGTGCCAGCAGCTTAACTTCCGGGGAGCCCCAGCATTTT.